Here is one T cell receptor beta chain with its context. The sample comes from a study of blood T cell repertoires in COVID-19. This table comes from immunoSEQ multiplex PCR, and its TCRdb copy is limited to in-frame clones, with some not included. The sample records more than 250,000 clones, just over 85% being singletons. Participants were aged roughly 18 to 90 years, lived in 20 to 25 US areas, and enrolled virtually. The source is a woman aged 18 to 35 who had recovered from COVID-19. Sample: PBMCs or T cells enriched from blood (not recorded which).

The chain's CDR3 is CASGLSYRARTEAFF. The CDR3 nucleotides are TGTGCTAGTGGTTTGTCGTACAGGGCGAGAACTGAAGCTTTCTTT. V usage is TRBV12-5 and J usage is TRBJ1-1; D is possibly TRBD1 (6 bases). Per germline, CDR1 LGHNT and CDR2 FRNRAP. The V gene lost 2 bases and the J gene lost 5 bases, with 15 bases spanning the gap. The CDR3 length is 15 residues.